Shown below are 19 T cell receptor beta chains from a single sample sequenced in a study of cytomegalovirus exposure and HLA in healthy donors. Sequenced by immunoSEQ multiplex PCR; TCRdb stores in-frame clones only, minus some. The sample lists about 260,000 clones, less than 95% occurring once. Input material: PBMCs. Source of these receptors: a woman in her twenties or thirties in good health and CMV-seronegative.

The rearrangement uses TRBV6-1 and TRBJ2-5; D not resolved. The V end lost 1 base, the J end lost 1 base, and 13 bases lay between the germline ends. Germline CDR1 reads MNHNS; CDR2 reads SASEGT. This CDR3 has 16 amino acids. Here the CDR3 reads CASSEVPVRTQETQYF. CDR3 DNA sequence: TGTGCCAGCAGTGAAGTACCGGTTAGAACCCAAGAGACCCAGTACTTC.

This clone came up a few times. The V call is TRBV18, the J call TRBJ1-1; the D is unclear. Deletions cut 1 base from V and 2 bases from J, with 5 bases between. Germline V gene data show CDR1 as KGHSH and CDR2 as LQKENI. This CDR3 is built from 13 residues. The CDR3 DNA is TGTGCCAGCTCACCACATTTAAACACTGAAGCTTTCTTT. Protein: CASSPHLNTEAFF.

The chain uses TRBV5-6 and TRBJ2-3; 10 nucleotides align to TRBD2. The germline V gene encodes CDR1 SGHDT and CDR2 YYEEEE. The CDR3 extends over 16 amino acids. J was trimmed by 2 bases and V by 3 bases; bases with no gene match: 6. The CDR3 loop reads CASSYLAGELTDTQYF. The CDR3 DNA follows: TGTGCCAGCAGCTACCTAGCGGGGGAGCTCACAGATACGCAGTATTTT.

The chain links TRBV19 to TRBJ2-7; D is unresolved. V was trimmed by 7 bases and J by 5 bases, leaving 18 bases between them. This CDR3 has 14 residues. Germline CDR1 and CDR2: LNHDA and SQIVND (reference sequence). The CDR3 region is CASTSASGIHEQYF. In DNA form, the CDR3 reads TGTGCCAGTACATCCGCTTCTGGGATCCACGAGCAGTACTTC.

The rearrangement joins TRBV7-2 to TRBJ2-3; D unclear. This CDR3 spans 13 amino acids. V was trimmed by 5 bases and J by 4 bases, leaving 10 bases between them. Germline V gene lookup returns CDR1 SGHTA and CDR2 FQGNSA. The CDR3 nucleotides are TGTGCCAGCAGCACCCTCTGGGCAGATACGCAGTATTTT. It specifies CASSTLWADTQYF.

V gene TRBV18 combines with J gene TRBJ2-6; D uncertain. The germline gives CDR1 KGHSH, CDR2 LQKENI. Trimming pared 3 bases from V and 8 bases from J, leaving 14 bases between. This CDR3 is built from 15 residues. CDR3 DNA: TGTGCCAGCTCACCCTCCCCCCCTCCGACCAACGTCCTGACTTTC. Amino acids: CASSPSPPPTNVLTF.

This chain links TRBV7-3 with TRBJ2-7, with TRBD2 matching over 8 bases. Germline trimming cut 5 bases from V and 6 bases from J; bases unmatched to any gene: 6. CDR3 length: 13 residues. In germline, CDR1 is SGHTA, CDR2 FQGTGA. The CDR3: CASSGSGTGEQYF. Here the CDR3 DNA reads TGTGCCAGCAGCGGTAGCGGGACGGGCGAGCAGTACTTC.

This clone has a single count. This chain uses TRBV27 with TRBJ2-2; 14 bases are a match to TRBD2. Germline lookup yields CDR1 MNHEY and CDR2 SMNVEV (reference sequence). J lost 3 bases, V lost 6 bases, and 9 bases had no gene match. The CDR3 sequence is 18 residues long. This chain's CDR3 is CASSRMGLAGDHTGELFF. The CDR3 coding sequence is TGTGCCAGCAGCCGGATGGGACTAGCGGGAGACCACACCGGGGAGCTGTTTTTT.

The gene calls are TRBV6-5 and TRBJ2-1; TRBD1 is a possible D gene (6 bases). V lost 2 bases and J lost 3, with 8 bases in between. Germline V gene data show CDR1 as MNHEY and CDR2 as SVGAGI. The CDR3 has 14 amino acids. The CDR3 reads CASSYRGGYNEQFF. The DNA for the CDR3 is TGTGCCAGCAGTTACAGAGGGGGCTACAATGAGCAGTTCTTC.

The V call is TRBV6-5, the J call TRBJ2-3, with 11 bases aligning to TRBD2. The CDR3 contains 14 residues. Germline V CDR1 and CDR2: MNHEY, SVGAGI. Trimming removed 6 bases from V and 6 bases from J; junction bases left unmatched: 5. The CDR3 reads CASSLGLAVDTQYF. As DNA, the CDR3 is TGTGCCAGCAGCCTGGGACTAGCGGTTGATACGCAGTATTTT.

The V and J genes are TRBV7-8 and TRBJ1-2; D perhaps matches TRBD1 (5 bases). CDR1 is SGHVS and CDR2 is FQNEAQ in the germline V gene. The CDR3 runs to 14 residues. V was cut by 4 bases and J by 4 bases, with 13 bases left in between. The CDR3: CASSSPGTPYGYTF. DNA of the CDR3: TGTGCCAGCAGCTCACCCGGGACGCCCTATGGCTACACCTTC.

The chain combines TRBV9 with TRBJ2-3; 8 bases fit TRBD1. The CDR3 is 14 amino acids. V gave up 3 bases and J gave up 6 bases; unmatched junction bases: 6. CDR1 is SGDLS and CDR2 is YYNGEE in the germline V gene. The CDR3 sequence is CASSEQGAVDTQYF. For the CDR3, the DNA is TGTGCCAGCAGCGAGCAGGGGGCGGTCGATACGCAGTATTTT.

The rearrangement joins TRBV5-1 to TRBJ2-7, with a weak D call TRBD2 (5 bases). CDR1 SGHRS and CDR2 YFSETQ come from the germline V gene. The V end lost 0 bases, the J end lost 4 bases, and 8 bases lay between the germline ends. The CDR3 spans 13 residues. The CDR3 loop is CASSLELAYEQYF. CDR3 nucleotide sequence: TGCGCCAGCAGCTTGGAGCTAGCTTACGAGCAGTACTTC.

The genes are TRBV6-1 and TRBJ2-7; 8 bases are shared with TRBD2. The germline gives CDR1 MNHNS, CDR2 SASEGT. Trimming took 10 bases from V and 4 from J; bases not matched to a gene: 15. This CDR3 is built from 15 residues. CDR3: CATLGSGRMGYEQYF. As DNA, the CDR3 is TGTGCCACCTTGGGGAGCGGGAGAATGGGATACGAGCAGTACTTC.

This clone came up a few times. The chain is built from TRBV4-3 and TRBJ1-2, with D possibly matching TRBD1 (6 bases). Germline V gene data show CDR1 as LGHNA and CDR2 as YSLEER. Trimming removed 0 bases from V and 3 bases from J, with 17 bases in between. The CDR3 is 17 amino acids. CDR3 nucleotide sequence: TGCGCCAGCAGCCAAGATCCCGAACTTACAGGGTACTATGGCTACACCTTC. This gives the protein CASSQDPELTGYYGYTF.

CDR3 nucleotide sequence: TGTGCCAGCAGCCTTCTAAACACTGAAGCTTTCTTT. This sequence encodes CASSLLNTEAFF. The chain carries TRBV28 and TRBJ1-1; no clear D. CDR3 length equals 12 residues. V dropped 6 bases and J dropped 2 bases, with 7 bases sitting between them. CDR1 and CDR2 (germline): MDHEN, SYDVKM.

CDR3 protein: CSVGNGGNQPQHF. CDR3 nucleotides: TGCAGCGTCGGGAATGGGGGCAATCAGCCCCAGCATTTT. The genes are TRBV29-1 and TRBJ1-5, with D uncertain. Trimming took 6 bases from V and 2 from J, leaving 11 bases between them. The CDR3 has 13 residues. From germline, CDR1 is SQVTM and CDR2 ANQGSEA.

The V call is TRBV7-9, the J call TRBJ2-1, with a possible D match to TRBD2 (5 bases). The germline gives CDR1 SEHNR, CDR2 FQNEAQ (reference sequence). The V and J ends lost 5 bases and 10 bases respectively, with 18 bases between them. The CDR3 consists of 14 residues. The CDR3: CASSLPGESSEQFF. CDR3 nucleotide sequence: TGTGCCAGCAGCCTTCCCGGGGAGAGTAGCGAGCAGTTCTTC.

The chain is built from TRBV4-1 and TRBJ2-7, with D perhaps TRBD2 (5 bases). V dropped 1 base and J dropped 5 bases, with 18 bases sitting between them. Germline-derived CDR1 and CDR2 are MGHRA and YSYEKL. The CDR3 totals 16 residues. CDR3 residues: CASSQVSLASLHEQYF. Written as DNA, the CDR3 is TGCGCCAGCAGCCAAGTCTCCCTAGCATCGCTCCACGAGCAGTACTTC.